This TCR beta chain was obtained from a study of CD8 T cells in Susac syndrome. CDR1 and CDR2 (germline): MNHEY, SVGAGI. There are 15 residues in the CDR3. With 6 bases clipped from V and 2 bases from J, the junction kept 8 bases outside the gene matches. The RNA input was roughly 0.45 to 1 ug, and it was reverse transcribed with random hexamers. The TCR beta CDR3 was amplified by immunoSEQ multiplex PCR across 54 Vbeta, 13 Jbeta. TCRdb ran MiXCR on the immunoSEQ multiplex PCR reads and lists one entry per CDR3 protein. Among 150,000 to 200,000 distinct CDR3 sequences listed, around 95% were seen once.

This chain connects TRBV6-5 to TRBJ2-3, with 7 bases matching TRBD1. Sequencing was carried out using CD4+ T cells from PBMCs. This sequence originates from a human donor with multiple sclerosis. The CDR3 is CASRRDSDYTDTQYF. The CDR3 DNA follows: TGTGCCAGCAGAAGGGACAGCGATTACACAGATACGCAGTATTTT.